This TCR beta chain came from a study of CXCR3-negative and CXCR3-positive naive CD8 T cells. General study points: When CXCR3-positive naive cells were set against CXCR3-negative naive cells, the former had more hydrophobic TRB CDR3s.

A word on this clonotype: Its target is not known.

CD45RO-CCR7+CD27+CD95- characterized naive CD8+ T cells. Germline-derived CDR1 and CDR2 are SGHRS and YFSETQ. The CDR3 has 14 amino acids. Each TRB cDNA library was prepared by 5' RACE (with UMI labels). Following a re-call of the 5' RACE reads, TCRdb has one entry per CDR3 protein and lacks DNA. The sample table includes thousands of distinct CDR3 sequences. The sequencing sample was made of naive CXCR3+ CD8+ T cells from blood. Stated subset: CD45RO-CCR7+CD27+CD95- naive CD8+ T cells expressing CXCR3 (TNR3+). The receptor comes from a human donor in good health. Some clones in this sample may be carry-over from other donors' samples. The chain uses TRBV5-1 and TRBJ2-7; TCRdb gives TRBD1 as the D gene, but with no DNA this cannot be confirmed. CDR3 protein: CASSLAGGQYEQYF.